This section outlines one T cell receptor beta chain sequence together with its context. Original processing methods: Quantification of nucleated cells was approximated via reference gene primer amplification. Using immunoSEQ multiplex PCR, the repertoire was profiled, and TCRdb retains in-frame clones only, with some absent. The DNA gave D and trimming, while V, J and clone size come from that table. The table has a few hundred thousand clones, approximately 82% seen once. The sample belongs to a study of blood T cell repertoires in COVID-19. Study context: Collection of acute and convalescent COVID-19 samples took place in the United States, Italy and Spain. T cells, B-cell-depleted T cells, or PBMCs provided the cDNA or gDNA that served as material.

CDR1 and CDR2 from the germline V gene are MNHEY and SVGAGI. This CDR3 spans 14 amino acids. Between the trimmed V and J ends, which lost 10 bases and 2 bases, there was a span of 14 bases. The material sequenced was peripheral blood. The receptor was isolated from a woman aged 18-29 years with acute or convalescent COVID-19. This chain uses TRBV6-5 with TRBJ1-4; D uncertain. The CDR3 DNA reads TGTGCCACCCAAGTCTACCGCACTAATGAAAAACTGTTTTTT. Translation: CATQVYRTNEKLFF.